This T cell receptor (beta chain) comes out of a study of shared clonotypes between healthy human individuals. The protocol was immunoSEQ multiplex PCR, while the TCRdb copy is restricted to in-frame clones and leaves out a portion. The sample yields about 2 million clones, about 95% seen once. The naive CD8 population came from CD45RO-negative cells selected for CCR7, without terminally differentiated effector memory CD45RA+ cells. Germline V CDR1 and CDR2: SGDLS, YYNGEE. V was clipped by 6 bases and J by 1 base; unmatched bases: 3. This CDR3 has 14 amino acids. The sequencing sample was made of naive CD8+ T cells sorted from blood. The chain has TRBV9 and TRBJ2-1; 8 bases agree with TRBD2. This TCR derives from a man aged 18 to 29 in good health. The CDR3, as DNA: TGTGCCAGCACCACTAGCGGATCCTACAATGAGCAGTTCTTC. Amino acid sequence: CASTTSGSYNEQFF.